This T cell receptor (beta chain) was found in a study of CD8+CD57+ T cells in acquired aplastic anemia. The patients chosen for sequencing had shown expansion of CD8+CD57+ cells (detected by flow cytometry). Genomic DNA acted as the template from which TCR beta VDJ combination and CDR3 sequence profiling were carried out. MiXCR, run by TCRdb on the reads, gives a single entry per CDR3 protein. This repertoire shows roughly 260,000 distinct CDR3 sequences, more than 45% found once; its top ten account for under 9%. Germline CDR1 reads SQVTM; CDR2 reads ANQGSEA. The CDR3 sequence is 13 residues long. The TCR originated in a human donor with aplastic anemia. This chain uses TRBV29-1 with TRBJ2-5; D is ambiguous. The sample comprised sorted CD4+, CD8+, or CD8+CD57+ T cells (not recorded which) from PBMCs. The CDR3 DNA reads TGCAGTGTCGAGGAGAGAACCTACAATGAGCAGTACTTC. This sequence encodes CSVEERTYNEQYF.